One T cell receptor (beta chain) is described in this entry. Its antigen is currently unknown. This entry is derived from a study of T cell responses to AZD1222 COVID-19 vaccine. The method was immunoSEQ multiplex PCR; TCRdb's version includes in-frame clones alone and lacks a portion of them. Here the sample spans 110,000 or so clones, roughly nine tenths being singletons. Broader study findings: At 160-218 and 743-854, vaccine-associated CD4 TCRs were dominant, and they spanned spike.

CDR1 and CDR2 (germline): LNHDA, SQIVND (reference sequence). With 6 bases clipped from V and 3 bases from J, the junction kept 6 bases outside the gene matches. CDR3 length equals 15 residues. The clonotype comes from an adult in good health. The genes are TRBV19 and TRBJ1-5; 9 nucleotides align to TRBD1. Sequenced here: peripheral blood, sampled on day 0 of AZD1222 vaccination. In DNA form, the CDR3 reads TGTGCCAGTAGGACGAGGACAGGGGACAATCAGCCCCAGCATTTT. Its protein product is CASRTRTGDNQPQHF.